This is a list of T cell receptor beta chains from one sample in a study of blood T cells in healthy people across ages. TCRdb re-called the 5' RACE reads with MiXCR, one entry per CDR3 protein. This table holds fewer than 900,000 distinct CDR3 sequences, 35% to 45% found once. Specimen: blood. All receptors derive from a woman aged 55-69 years in good health. CDR3s include the opening cysteine and the closing phenylalanine or tryptophan. A D gene is named only where the DNA matches it firmly. Rows give clone size only sometimes, using once, few, many, or a class for an expanded clone.

d_call	cdr3_length	j_call	v_call	clone_size	cdr3_aa	cdr3_nt
-	12	TRBJ2-5	TRBV10-2	many	CASSALRETQYF	TGCGCCAGCAGTGCCCTGCGGGAGACCCAGTACTTC
-	15	TRBJ2-7	TRBV28	-	CASASYLQGTNEQYF	TGTGCCAGCGCCTCATACCTCCAGGGGACTAACGAGCAGTACTTC
TRBD2	15	TRBJ2-7	TRBV12-3/TRBV12-4	-	CASSFIAGSTYEQYF	TGTGCCAGCAGTTTCATAGCGGGTTCCACCTACGAGCAGTACTTC
TRBD2	18	TRBJ2-1	TRBV4-3	-	CASSQEGLAGGLGETQFF	TGCGCCAGCAGCCAAGAGGGACTAGCGGGAGGGCTGGGAGAGACCCAGTTCTTC
TRBD1	16	TRBJ1-2	TRBV4-3	many	CASSHTPRTGNYGYTF	TGCGCCAGCAGCCATACCCCCCGGACAGGGAACTATGGCTACACCTTC
-	12	TRBJ1-5	TRBV28	-	CAGAAGGQPQHF	TGTGCCGGCGCCGCGGGCGGTCAGCCCCAGCATTTT
-	13	TRBJ1-5	TRBV24-1	few	CATSVGGNQPQHF	TGTGCCACCAGTGTGGGGGGCAATCAGCCCCAGCATTTT
TRBD1	13	TRBJ1-1	TRBV6-2/TRBV6-3	-	CASRHRGNTEAFF	TGTGCCAGCAGGCACAGGGGAAACACTGAAGCTTTCTTT
-	16	TRBJ2-3	TRBV15	few	CATSRVSGQVTDTQYF	TGTGCCACCAGCAGAGTTAGCGGACAAGTCACAGATACGCAGTATTTT
TRBD2	17	TRBJ2-3	TRBV5-1	-	CASSLDVAGAGTDTQYF	TGCGCCAGCAGCTTGGATGTGGCGGGAGCCGGCACAGATACGCAGTATTTT